One and the same sample provided the 31 T cell receptor beta chains below, sequenced in a study of cytomegalovirus exposure and HLA in healthy donors. Both 60 Vbeta primers and 13 Jbeta primers went into the PCR. Using immunoSEQ multiplex PCR, the repertoire was profiled, and TCRdb retains in-frame clones only, with some absent. The sample lists about 190,000 clones, 65% to 75% occurring once. The sequenced material came from PBMCs. These receptors came from a man aged 25 to 40 in good health and CMV-seropositive.

The chain has TRBV19 and TRBJ1-2, with D maybe TRBD1 (6 bases). CDR1 is LNHDA, CDR2 SQIVND, per germline (reference sequence). Trimming removed 6 bases at V and 5 bases at J, with 13 bases between. This CDR3 has 13 amino acids. CDR3 region: CASSTNQGYGYTF. The CDR3, as DNA: TGTGCCAGTAGCACAAACCAGGGGTATGGCTACACCTTC.

The chain recombines TRBV7-2 with TRBJ2-1, with a tentative D call TRBD1 (5 bases). This CDR3 has 13 residues. Germline V CDR1 and CDR2: SGHTA, FQGNSA. The V gene lost 4 bases and the J gene lost 3 bases, with 7 bases spanning the gap. The CDR3 reads CASSWTNYNEQFF. CDR3 DNA sequence: TGTGCCAGCAGCTGGACAAACTACAATGAGCAGTTCTTC.

The chain is built from TRBV7-9 and TRBJ2-7; TRBD1 matches 9 bases. With 4 bases clipped from V and 4 bases from J, the junction kept 8 bases outside the gene matches. The CDR3 loop spans 15 amino acids. CDR1 and CDR2 (germline): SEHNR, FQNEAQ (reference sequence). The CDR3 is CASSYSGTGLYEQYF. CDR3 nucleotides: TGTGCCAGCAGCTATTCCGGGACAGGGCTTTACGAGCAGTACTTC.

The V gene is TRBV4-2, the J gene TRBJ2-7; tentative D call: TRBD2 (5 bases). The CDR3 is made up of 14 amino acids. V was pared by 1 base and J by 7 bases, with 14 bases between. The germline V gene has CDR1 LGHNA and CDR2 YNFKEQ. CDR3 in DNA: TGTGCCAGCAGCCAAGCACTAGTCCCCTGGGAGCAGTACTTC. Amino acids: CASSQALVPWEQYF.

The rearrangement joins TRBV14 to TRBJ2-5; no clear D gene. CDR1 SGHDN and CDR2 FVKESK come from the germline V gene. V lost 1 base and J 2 bases, leaving 11 bases between the germline ends. This CDR3 comprises 15 residues. CDR3 sequence reads: CASSQVYLRQETQYF. The DNA of the CDR3 is TGTGCCAGCAGCCAAGTGTACCTGCGACAAGAGACCCAGTACTTC.

CDR3 bases: TGTGCCAGCAGCTTGGATGTCGGGTCGAGCTACGAGCAGTACTTC. Its protein product is CASSLDVGSSYEQYF. The V call is TRBV5-4, the J call TRBJ2-7; no firm D call. Germline V CDR1 and CDR2: SGHNT, YYREEE (reference sequence). The CDR3 totals 15 residues. Trimming cost V 0 bases and J 3 bases, with 13 bases left between them.

The rearrangement uses TRBV7-3 and TRBJ2-1; D possibly corresponds to TRBD2 (7 bases). This CDR3 has 14 amino acids. Looked up from germline, CDR1 is SGHTA and CDR2 is FQGTGA. V lost 0 bases and J 9 bases, leaving 12 bases between the germline ends. CDR3 nucleotide sequence: TGTGCCAGCAGCTTAACGTTAGGGGGGGTTGAGCAGTTCTTC. It translates to CASSLTLGGVEQFF.

The chain carries TRBV6-1 and TRBJ1-2; 11 bases are a match to TRBD1. Per the germline V gene, CDR1 is MNHNS and CDR2 is SASEGT. The CDR3 runs 13 residues. The trim removed 3 bases at V and 11 bases at J, leaving 5 bases unmatched. In nucleotides, the CDR3 is TGTGCCAGCAGTGACCGGGACAGGGGGGTATACACCTTC. It translates to CASSDRDRGVYTF.

This clone was picked up a small number of times. The V call is TRBV7-8, the J call TRBJ2-5; 14 bases align to TRBD2. This CDR3 is 16 amino acids long. Germline V gene sequence: CDR1 SGHVS, CDR2 FQNEAQ. V lost 4 bases, J lost 5 bases, and 6 bases stayed unmatched. CDR3: CASSSRLAGGLETQYF. CDR3 in DNA: TGTGCCAGCAGCTCACGACTAGCGGGGGGGCTTGAGACCCAGTACTTC.

This clone has only a few counts. The V call is TRBV6-6, the J call TRBJ2-2; weak D call: TRBD2 (5 bases). Germline loops: CDR1 MNHNY, CDR2 SVGAGI (reference sequence). V lost 4 bases, J lost 4 bases, and 16 bases lay in between. The CDR3 covers 16 residues. The CDR3: CASSSTAVGGTGELFF. The CDR3 DNA is TGTGCCAGCAGTTCCACAGCGGTAGGAGGCACCGGGGAGCTGTTTTTT.

The chain joins TRBV20-1 to TRBJ2-1; D perhaps matches TRBD2 (5 bases). CDR3 length: 11 amino acids. Trimming shortened V by 3 bases and J by 11 bases, and 11 bases separated the two germline ends. Germline V gene sequence: CDR1 DFQATT, CDR2 SNEGSKA (reference sequence). CDR3 residues: CSASPGNKQFF. The DNA of the CDR3 is TGCAGTGCTAGCCCGGGGAATAAGCAGTTCTTC.

This sequence joins TRBV18 and TRBJ1-3; 7 positions match TRBD1. Germline V gene data show CDR1 as KGHSH and CDR2 as LQKENI. The CDR3 sequence is 17 residues long. J was trimmed by 2 bases and V by 3 bases; bases with no gene match: 10. The CDR3 DNA follows: TGTGCCAGCTCACCTACCCCAGGGGGGAGCGCTGGAAACACCATATATTTT. It yields the protein CASSPTPGGSAGNTIYF.

This clone showed up just a few times. This sample includes further DNA sequences coding for the same CDR3. The V call is TRBV7-2, the J call TRBJ1-3, with TRBD1 as a possible D gene (5 bases). Germline loops: CDR1 SGHTA, CDR2 FQGNSA. CDR3 length: 14 residues. Trimming removed 2 bases at V and 4 bases at J, with 9 bases between. The CDR3 region has the DNA TGTGCCAGCAGCTTACAGGGAGGAGGAAACACCATATATTTT. It is translated as CASSLQGGGNTIYF.

Note on this clone: Relative to the germline gene, one junction end is altered; a read error may explain this. The V gene is TRBV5-1, the J gene TRBJ2-7; TRBD2 might be the D (5 bases). The CDR3 consists of 14 residues. From germline, CDR1 is SGHRS and CDR2 YFSETQ. The CDR3 coding sequence is TGCGCCAACAGCTTGGCCCCCGGGAATACAGAGCAGTACTTC. This sequence encodes CANSLAPGNTEQYF.

The V call is TRBV4-3, the J call TRBJ2-1; 10 nucleotides match TRBD2. This CDR3 contains 14 residues. Germline CDR1 and CDR2: LGHNA and YSLEER. The V gene end was trimmed by 4 bases and the J gene end by 6 bases; junction bases not matched to a gene: 3. The CDR3, as DNA: TGCGCCAGCAGCCCCAGCGGGGGGGTCAATGAGCAGTTCTTC. As protein: CASSPSGGVNEQFF.

V gene TRBV9 combines with J gene TRBJ2-5; TRBD2 matches at 13 bases. V gave up 4 bases and J gave up 5 bases; unmatched junction bases: 11. The CDR3 loop spans 17 amino acids. CDR1 and CDR2 from the germline V gene are SGDLS and YYNGEE. The CDR3 DNA follows: TGTGCCAGCAGCCTTCAGACTAGCGGGGGGAGGGCCGAGACCCAGTACTTC. Translating it yields CASSLQTSGGRAETQYF.

J is TRBJ2-5 and V is TRBV25-1, with D possibly matching TRBD2 (5 bases). Trimming took 2 bases from V and 1 from J, leaving 8 bases between them. CDR1 and CDR2 (germline): MGHDK, SYGVNS. This CDR3 comprises 14 residues. CDR3: CASSEGGPQETQYF. In DNA, the CDR3 is TGTGCCAGCAGTGAAGGAGGCCCCCAAGAGACCCAGTACTTC.

The V gene is TRBV9, the J gene TRBJ1-5; weak D call: TRBD1 (5 bases). Trimming removed 4 bases at V and 2 bases at J, with 13 bases between. CDR1 is SGDLS and CDR2 is YYNGEE in the germline V gene. The CDR3 totals 15 residues. CDR3 nucleotides: TGTGCCAGCAGCCCTCGGGGGGAGGGCAATCAGCCCCAGCATTTT. It yields the protein CASSPRGEGNQPQHF.

The chain joins TRBV7-8 to TRBJ2-5; 8 nucleotides match TRBD1. The J call is in doubt because the DNA end fits TRBJ2-7 better. Germline lookup yields CDR1 SGHVS and CDR2 FQNEAQ. CDR3 size: 14 residues. CDR3 region: CASSLQAQGAEQYF. Here the CDR3 DNA reads TGTGCCAGCAGCTTACAAGCCCAGGGGGCCGAGCAGTACTTC.

The rearrangement joins TRBV5-5 to TRBJ1-1; 7 nucleotides line up with TRBD1. V shed 4 bases and J 7 bases; nucleotides not matched to a gene: 7. This CDR3 spans 13 amino acids. The germline V gene encodes CDR1 SGHKS and CDR2 YYEKEE (reference sequence). The CDR3 protein is CASSRGQDREAFF. The CDR3 DNA sequence: TGTGCCAGCAGCCGAGGACAGGATCGTGAAGCTTTCTTT.

The J gene is TRBJ2-1, the V gene TRBV5-8; 8 bases agree with TRBD1. J gave up 7 bases and V 2 bases, and 11 bases lay outside the gene matches. CDR3 length: 16 amino acids. Germline V lookup: CDR1 SGHTS, CDR2 YDEGEE. Here the CDR3 reads CASSFGRTGKGNEQFF. The CDR3 DNA is TGTGCCAGCAGCTTTGGTAGGACAGGGAAAGGAAATGAGCAGTTCTTC.

The chain employs TRBV5-6 and TRBJ2-7; possible D gene TRBD2, 6 bases. The ends were cut back, 10 bases at V and 3 bases at J, with 11 bases in the middle. This CDR3 has 11 residues. Per the germline V gene, CDR1 is SGHDT and CDR2 is YYEEEE. The CDR3, as DNA: TGTGCCTTTTGGAGGGGCTACGAGCAGTACTTC. Translating gives CAFWRGYEQYF.

This clone was seen only a few times. V gene TRBV25-1 combines with J gene TRBJ1-6; 7 bases are a match to TRBD1. The CDR3 totals 15 residues. Germline V gene data show CDR1 as MGHDK and CDR2 as SYGVNS. The V segment lost 5 bases and the J segment 8 bases; nucleotides outside the gene matches: 9. For the CDR3, the DNA is TGTGCCAGCAGTACCCCCACAGGGGTTGATTCACCCCTCCACTTT. Translation: CASSTPTGVDSPLHF.

The gene calls are TRBV6-5 and TRBJ2-3; 11 bases agree with TRBD2. V shed 8 bases and J 0 bases; nucleotides not matched to a gene: 7. The CDR3 extends over 16 amino acids. Germline CDR1 is MNHEY and CDR2 is SVGAGI. CDR3 in DNA: TGTGCCAGCCGTTTAGCGGGAGGGCCTAGCACAGATACGCAGTATTTT. It yields the protein CASRLAGGPSTDTQYF.

The gene calls are TRBV2 and TRBJ2-5; D not certain. Germline values: CDR1 SNHLY, CDR2 FYNNEI. The CDR3 is 13 amino acids. Trimming removed 9 bases from V and 3 bases from J, with 14 bases in between. The CDR3 region is CASDVAAEETQYF. The DNA of the CDR3 is TGTGCCAGTGACGTTGCGGCCGAAGAGACCCAGTACTTC.

The J gene is TRBJ2-2, the V gene TRBV5-4, with D tentatively TRBD2 (6 bases). Trimming shortened V by 3 bases and J by 6 bases, and 15 bases separated the two germline ends. The CDR3 length is 15 residues. The germline gives CDR1 SGHNT, CDR2 YYREEE (reference sequence). The CDR3 here is CASSYQARDAGELFF. Written as DNA, the CDR3 is TGTGCCAGCAGCTACCAAGCGCGGGATGCCGGGGAGCTGTTTTTT.

The chain employs TRBV27 and TRBJ2-1, with D tentatively TRBD2 (6 bases). Germline CDR1 is MNHEY and CDR2 is SMNVEV (reference sequence). The CDR3 consists of 13 residues. V was trimmed by 4 bases and J by 9 bases, leaving 13 bases between them. CDR3 nucleotides: TGTGCCAGCAGTTCTCCTCGACTAGTTGAGCAGTTCTTC. It specifies CASSSPRLVEQFF.

This clone was detected only a few times. The CDR3 reads CASSLFQETQYF. The CDR3 region has the DNA TGTGCCAGCAGTTTATTTCAGGAGACCCAGTACTTC. The chain is built from TRBV28 and TRBJ2-5; D is undetermined. V lost 1 base to trimming and J lost 5 bases, with 5 bases between them. Germline CDR1 MDHEN, CDR2 SYDVKM. The CDR3 totals 12 residues.

Here the CDR3 DNA reads TGTGCCAGCAGCTCATCGGGGGGCTATGGCTACACCTTC. It codes for CASSSSGGYGYTF. The genes are TRBV5-6 and TRBJ1-2; a weak D match, TRBD1 (5 bases). The V gene lost 3 bases and the J gene lost 4 bases, with 10 bases spanning the gap. Germline lookup yields CDR1 SGHDT and CDR2 YYEEEE. The CDR3 extends over 13 amino acids.

The V and J genes are TRBV10-3 and TRBJ1-6; D call uncertain. V was shortened by 3 bases and J by 13 bases, with 13 bases between the two germline ends. This CDR3 is 13 amino acids long. Germline CDR1 ENHRY, CDR2 SYGVKD. CDR3 protein: CAISDSPEVPLHF. CDR3 DNA sequence: TGTGCCATCAGTGACTCCCCGGAGGTCCCCCTCCACTTT.

Written as DNA, the CDR3 is TGTGCCAGCAGCCTACCAGGGGCCTACGAGCAGTACTTC. Protein: CASSLPGAYEQYF. This chain connects TRBV7-2 to TRBJ2-7, with a weak D call TRBD1 (6 bases). The germline V gene has CDR1 SGHTA and CDR2 FQGNSA. CDR3 length equals 13 residues. Trimming took 5 bases from V and 2 from J, leaving 10 bases between them.